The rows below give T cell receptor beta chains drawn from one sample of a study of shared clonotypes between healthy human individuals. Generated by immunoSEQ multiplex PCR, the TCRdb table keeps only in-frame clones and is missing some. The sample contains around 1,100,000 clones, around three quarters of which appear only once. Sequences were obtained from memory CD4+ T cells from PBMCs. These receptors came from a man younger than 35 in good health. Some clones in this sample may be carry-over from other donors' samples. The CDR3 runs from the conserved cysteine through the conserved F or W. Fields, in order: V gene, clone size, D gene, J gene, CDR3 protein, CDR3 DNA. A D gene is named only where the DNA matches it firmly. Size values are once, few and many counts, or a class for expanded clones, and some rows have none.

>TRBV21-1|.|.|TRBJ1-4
CASSKRRNRRNEKLFF
TGTGCCAGCAGCAAAAGACGTAACAGACGTAATGAAAAACTGTTTTTT
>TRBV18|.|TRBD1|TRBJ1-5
CASSERGLGLNQPQHF
TGTGCCAGCTCTGAAAGGGGGCTGGGGCTTAATCAGCCCCAGCATTTT
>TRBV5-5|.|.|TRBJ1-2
CASSLDPGQIYGYTF
TGTGCCAGCAGCTTGGATCCGGGGCAGATTTATGGCTACACCTTC
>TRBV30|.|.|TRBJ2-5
CAWRVQETQYF
TGTGCCTGGAGGGTCCAAGAGACCCAGTACTTC
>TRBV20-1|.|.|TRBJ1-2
CSARFRDGYTF
TGCAGTGCTAGATTTCGGGATGGCTACACCTTC
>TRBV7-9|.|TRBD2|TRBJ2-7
CASSLVTSGRAWQYF
TGTGCCAGCAGCTTAGTGACTAGCGGGAGGGCTTGGCAGTACTTC
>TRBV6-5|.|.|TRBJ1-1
CASRLRMNTEAFF
TGTGCCAGCAGACTCAGGATGAACACTGAAGCTTTCTTT
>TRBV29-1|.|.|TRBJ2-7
CGACSSYEQYF
TGCGGTGCCTGTAGCTCCTACGAGCAGTACTTC
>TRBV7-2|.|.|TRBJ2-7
CASSFPGPGEQYF
TGTGCCAGCAGCTTTCCGGGACCAGGCGAGCAGTACTTC
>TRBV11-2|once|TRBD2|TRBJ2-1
CASSSGGLAGNGGQFF
TGTGCCAGCAGCTCGGGGGGGCTAGCGGGAAACGGTGGGCAGTTCTTC
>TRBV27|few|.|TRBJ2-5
CASSLGYQETQYF
TGTGCCAGCAGTTTAGGGTACCAAGAGACCCAGTACTTC
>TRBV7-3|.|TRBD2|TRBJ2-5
CASSSTSEQTQYF
TGTGCCAGCAGCTCAACTAGCGAACAGACCCAGTACTTC
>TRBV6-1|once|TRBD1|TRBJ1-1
CASSDPGQPNTEAFF
TGTGCCAGCAGTGACCCGGGACAGCCGAACACTGAAGCTTTCTTT
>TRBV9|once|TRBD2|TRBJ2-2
CASSVGLAGKTGELFF
TGTGCCAGCAGCGTAGGGTTAGCGGGAAAGACCGGGGAGCTGTTTTTT
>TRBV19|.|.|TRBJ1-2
CASTKLDRSYGYTF
TGTGCCAGTACTAAATTAGACAGATCATATGGCTACACCTTC
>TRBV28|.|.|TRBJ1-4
CASSLWDTTEKLFF
TGTGCCAGCAGTTTATGGGACACGACCGAAAAACTGTTTTTT